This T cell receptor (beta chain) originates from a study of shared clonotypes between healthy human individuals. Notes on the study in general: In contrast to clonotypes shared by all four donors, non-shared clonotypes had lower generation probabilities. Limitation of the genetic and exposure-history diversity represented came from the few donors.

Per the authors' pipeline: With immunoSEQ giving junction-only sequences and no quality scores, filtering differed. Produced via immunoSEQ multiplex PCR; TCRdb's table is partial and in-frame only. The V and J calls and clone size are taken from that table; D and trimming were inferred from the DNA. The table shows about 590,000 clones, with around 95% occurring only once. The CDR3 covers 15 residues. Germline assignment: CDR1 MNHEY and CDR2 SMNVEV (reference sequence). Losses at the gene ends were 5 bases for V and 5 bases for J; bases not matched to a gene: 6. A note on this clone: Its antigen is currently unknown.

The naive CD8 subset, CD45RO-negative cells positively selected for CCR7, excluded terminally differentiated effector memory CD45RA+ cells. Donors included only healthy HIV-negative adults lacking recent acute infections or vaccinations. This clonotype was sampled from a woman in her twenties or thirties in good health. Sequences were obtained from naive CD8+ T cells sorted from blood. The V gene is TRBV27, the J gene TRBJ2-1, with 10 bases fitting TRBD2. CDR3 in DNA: TGTGCCAGCAGTGAGATGCTAGCGGGAGACAATGAGCAGTTCTTC. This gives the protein CASSEMLAGDNEQFF.